These 31 T cell receptor beta chains were all obtained from the same sample, sequenced in a study of T cells in Graves' hyperthyroidism and ophthalmopathy. There were TCR beta CDR3 regions amplified from RNA transcripts. Researchers ran a first-round RT-PCR on the TCR CDR3 using the HTBI primer set. TCRdb ran MiXCR on the multiplex PCR reads and lists one entry per CDR3 protein. The sample shows 300,000 to 400,000 distinct CDR3 sequences, roughly 20% of them seen only once. The source material was blood. The receptors were gathered from a woman aged 50 to 65 with Graves' hyperthyroidism.

The table lists this clonotype with many counts. The CDR3 DNA is TGTGCCAGCAGCCAAGGTTTAGGGGGTCCAGGGCGAAACACTGAAGCTTTCTTT. Translated: CASSQGLGGPGRNTEAFF. The chain recombines TRBV3-1 with TRBJ1-1; weak D call: TRBD1 (6 bases). Trimming removed 1 base at V and 2 bases at J, with 20 bases between. CDR1 is LGHDT, CDR2 YNNKEL, per germline (reference sequence). The CDR3 is 18 residues long.

This chain uses TRBV20-1 with TRBJ2-1; a possible D gene is TRBD1 (6 bases). CDR3 length: 13 residues. Germline CDR1 reads DFQATT; CDR2 reads SNEGSKA (reference sequence). V dropped 6 bases and J dropped 3 bases, with 12 bases sitting between them. The CDR3 is CSAGQNHYNEQFF. Here the CDR3 DNA reads TGCAGTGCCGGACAGAATCACTACAATGAGCAGTTCTTC.

The chain uses TRBV5-6 and TRBJ2-1; a possible D gene is TRBD1 (5 bases). CDR1 is SGHDT and CDR2 is YYEEEE in the germline V gene. The ends were cut back, 1 base at V and 0 bases at J, with 8 bases in the middle. The CDR3 loop spans 15 amino acids. CDR3 region: CASSLTGVSYNEQFF. The CDR3 nucleotides read TGTGCCAGCAGCTTGACAGGAGTCTCCTACAATGAGCAGTTCTTC.

Turning to this clonotype: Germline is not matched at one junction end, which may reflect a read error. V usage is TRBV4-1 and J usage is TRBJ2-5, with D perhaps being TRBD1 or TRBD2 (5 bases each). This CDR3 contains 16 residues. In germline, CDR1 is MGHRA, CDR2 YSYEKL. The CDR3 bases are TGCGCCAGCAGCCTTGGGGCCGGGACCAACCAAGAGACCCGGTACTTC. It codes for CASSLGAGTNQETRYF.

This clonotype was detected only a few times. CDR3 amino acids: CASSADGGLQGEQYF. The CDR3 DNA reads as TGTGCCAGCAGTGCTGACGGGGGACTACAGGGCGAGCAGTACTTC. The chain uses TRBV6-1 and TRBJ2-7; tentatively, D is TRBD2 (7 bases). CDR3 length equals 15 residues. V lost 4 bases to trimming and J lost 6 bases, with 19 bases between them. Germline lookup yields CDR1 MNHNS and CDR2 SASEGT.

This chain joins TRBV15 and TRBJ1-6; no clear D gene. With 3 bases removed from V and 10 bases from J, the gap between germline ends came to 19 bases. The germline gives CDR1 LNHNV, CDR2 YYDKDF (reference sequence). The CDR3 extends over 16 amino acids. DNA for the CDR3: TGTGCCACCAGCAGGGCCTCATTACTGGAGGGATCACCCCTCCACTTT. It yields the protein CATSRASLLEGSPLHF.

V and J are TRBV16 and TRBJ1-2; perhaps TRBD1 as D (6 bases). There are 14 residues in the CDR3. V gave up 0 bases and J gave up 5 bases, with 10 bases separating them. The germline CDR1 and CDR2 sequences are KGHSY and FQNENV. CDR3 loop: CASSQSPGEYGYTF. As DNA, the CDR3 is TGTGCCAGCAGCCAATCTCCAGGGGAGTATGGCTACACCTTC.

As to this clonotype: Given a much more abundant clone one base away, this may be a read error. This chain uses TRBV11-2 with TRBJ2-7; 11 bases are a match to TRBD1. The V gene end was trimmed by 5 bases and the J gene end by 2 bases; junction bases not matched to a gene: 5. The germline V gene has CDR1 SGHAT and CDR2 FQNNGV. The CDR3 sequence is 15 residues long. The CDR3 loop reads CASSRTGGDPYEQYF. The CDR3 bases are TGTGCCAGCAGCCGGACAGGGGGCGATCCCTACGAGCAGTACTTC.

The sample holds a few counts of this clonotype. The rearrangement uses TRBV18 and TRBJ1-5, with 9 positions matching TRBD1. V was pared by 3 bases and J by 7 bases, with 4 bases of the junction left unmatched. The CDR3 consists of 14 residues. Germline V CDR1 and CDR2: KGHSH, LQKENI. The CDR3 coding sequence is TGTGCCAGCTCACCGGGACAGGGATACCAGCCCCAGCATTTT. Translated, it gives CASSPGQGYQPQHF.

Many counts were recorded for this clonotype. The chain recombines TRBV2 with TRBJ2-7; D remains unclear. Per germline, CDR1 SNHLY and CDR2 FYNNEI. V was cut by 6 bases and J by 4 bases, with 13 bases left in between. This CDR3 region has 13 residues. DNA for the CDR3: TGTGCCAGCAGGGCAGAGATAAATTACGAGCAGTACTTC. Translation gives CASRAEINYEQYF.

To note about this clonotype: This could be a read error, since a much larger clone is one nucleotide away. The chain employs TRBV28 and TRBJ2-7; D is possibly TRBD1 (5 bases). There are 14 residues in the CDR3. Trimming pared 5 bases from V and 3 bases from J, leaving 14 bases between. The germline V gene encodes CDR1 MDHEN and CDR2 SYDVKM. CDR3 in DNA: TGTGCCAGCAGTGGGGCCATGGCTCTCTACGAGCAGTACTTC. Translating it yields CASSGAMALYEQYF.

The chain joins TRBV7-3 to TRBJ2-3, with D maybe TRBD2 (5 bases). Germline loops: CDR1 SGHTA, CDR2 FQGTGA. The CDR3 has 12 residues. Trimming removed 5 bases from V and 6 bases from J, with 9 bases in between. CDR3 sequence reads: CASSRPGDTQYF. The CDR3 bases are TGTGCCAGCAGCCGACCGGGGGATACGCAGTATTTT.

Notes on this clonotype: The junction departs from germline at one end; a sequencing error may be responsible. The genes are TRBV20-1 and TRBJ1-5; no firm D call. Looked up from germline, CDR1 is DFQATT and CDR2 is SNEGSKA (reference sequence). This CDR3 contains 13 residues. The CDR3 sequence is CSASMTSNRPQHF. As DNA, the CDR3 is TGCAGTGCTAGTATGACCAGCAATCGGCCCCAGCATTTT.

This clonotype was seen a handful of times. The J gene is TRBJ2-5, the V gene TRBV19; D not resolved. The germline V gene has CDR1 LNHDA and CDR2 SQIVND (reference sequence). The CDR3 has 16 amino acids. V dropped 4 bases and J dropped 5 bases, with 20 bases sitting between them. The CDR3 here is CASSTFNEALGETQYF. DNA for the CDR3: TGTGCCAGTAGTACCTTCAACGAAGCTTTGGGGGAGACCCAGTACTTC.

The chain carries TRBV18 and TRBJ2-6, with TRBD1 matching 7 bases. Germline-derived CDR1 and CDR2 are KGHSH and LQKENI. V trimming: 4 bases; J trimming: 4 bases; junction bases outside the gene matches: 4. The CDR3 length is 15 residues. CDR3 sequence (DNA): TGTGCCAGCTCACAAACAGGGGCCGGGGCCAACGTCCTGACTTTC. Protein sequence: CASSQTGAGANVLTF.

This clonotype was counted between two and nine times. This rearrangement joins TRBV7-9 to TRBJ2-3; a weak D match, TRBD2 (6 bases). The CDR3 sequence is 13 residues long. Trimming stripped 3 bases from V and 5 bases from J, with 9 bases between. The germline gives CDR1 SEHNR, CDR2 FQNEAQ (reference sequence). This CDR3 is CASSFGGKDTQYF. CDR3 bases: TGTGCCAGCAGCTTCGGCGGGAAAGATACGCAGTATTTT.

V is TRBV11-1 and J is TRBJ1-2; TRBD1 might be the D (5 bases). CDR1 and CDR2 from the germline V gene are SGHAT and FQDESV (reference sequence). V lost 1 base and J 0 bases, leaving 12 bases between the germline ends. This CDR3 spans 16 amino acids. The DNA of the CDR3 is TGTGCCAGCAGCTTAGGCCCGGGGCTGACTAACTATGGCTACACCTTC. This codes for CASSLGPGLTNYGYTF.

At least ten counts were recorded for this clonotype. The rearrangement links TRBV5-1 to TRBJ2-5; D unclear. CDR1 and CDR2 (germline): SGHRS, YFSETQ. V gave up 0 bases and J gave up 5 bases, with 8 bases separating them. This CDR3 has 13 amino acids. This chain's CDR3 is CASSLEGIETQYF. CDR3 bases: TGCGCCAGCAGCTTGGAAGGGATCGAGACCCAGTACTTC. The full variable domain, rest sourced from reference TRBV5-1 and TRBJ2-5, is KAGVTQTPRYLIKTRGQQVTLSCSPISGHRSVSWYQQTPGQGLQFLFEYFSETQRNKGNFPGRFSGRQFSNSRSEMNVSTLELGDSALYLCASSLEGIETQYFGPGTRLLVL.

This clonotype was detected ten times or more. The chain links TRBV20-1 to TRBJ2-3, with 7 bases fitting TRBD1. The CDR3 spans 13 residues. The V gene's germline CDR1 is DFQATT and CDR2 SNEGSKA (reference sequence). Written as DNA, the CDR3 is TGCAGGGCAGACAGGGCTAGCACAGATACGCAGTATTTT. It encodes CRADRASTDTQYF.

The chain uses TRBV6-1 and TRBJ1-3, with D possibly TRBD1 on 6 matching bases. The V gene lost 2 bases and the J gene lost 3 bases, with 8 bases spanning the gap. From germline, CDR1 is MNHNS and CDR2 SASEGT. The CDR3 sequence is 14 residues long. The CDR3 region is CASSEPGDGNTIYF. DNA for the CDR3: TGTGCCAGCAGTGAACCAGGGGATGGAAACACCATATATTTT.

Only a few counts were recorded for this clonotype. The chain combines TRBV7-9 with TRBJ2-2; 9 nucleotides match TRBD1. This CDR3 region has 16 residues. CDR1 and CDR2 from the germline V gene are SEHNR and FQNEAQ (reference sequence). The trim removed 5 bases at V and 5 bases at J, leaving 9 bases unmatched. The CDR3 protein is CASSAPGQGLTGELFF. CDR3 DNA sequence: TGTGCCAGCAGCGCACCGGGACAGGGATTAACCGGGGAGCTGTTTTTT. Looking up the rest from reference TRBV7-9 and TRBJ2-2 gives the full variable domain: DTGVSQNPRHKITKRGQNVTFRCDPISEHNRLYWYRQTLGQGPEFLTYFQNEAQLEKSRLLSDRFSAERPKGSFSTLEIQRTEQGDSAMYLCASSAPGQGLTGELFFGEGSRLTVL.

This clonotype was seen at least ten times. CDR3 sequence: CASRRRDTANYGYTF. CDR3 sequence (DNA): TGTGCCAGCAGGAGAAGGGACACAGCTAACTATGGCTACACCTTC. J is TRBJ1-2 and V is TRBV6-1, with a tentative D call TRBD1 (6 bases). Trimming pared 6 bases from V and 0 bases from J, leaving 14 bases between. Looked up from germline, CDR1 is MNHNS and CDR2 is SASEGT. This CDR3 has 15 residues.

This clonotype came up a few times. The chain recombines TRBV7-8 with TRBJ2-3; a possible D gene is TRBD2 (7 bases). This CDR3 is built from 17 residues. The germline gives CDR1 SGHVS, CDR2 FQNEAQ. The V gene lost 7 bases and the J gene lost 1 base, with 21 bases spanning the gap. CDR3 in amino acids: CASTQPGGDYGTDTQYF. The CDR3 DNA is TGTGCCAGCACCCAGCCGGGGGGCGACTATGGCACAGATACGCAGTATTTT.

The chain combines TRBV20-1 with TRBJ2-7; TRBD2 aligns across 7 bases. Germline-derived CDR1 and CDR2 are DFQATT and SNEGSKA (reference sequence). Trimming removed 7 bases from V and 6 bases from J; junction bases left unmatched: 21. The CDR3 runs 16 residues. The CDR3 here is CSVIPGGRARVGEQYF. The CDR3 region has the DNA TGCAGTGTCATACCTGGAGGGAGGGCCAGGGTAGGCGAGCAGTACTTC.

V gene TRBV20-1 combines with J gene TRBJ1-6; 9 bases align to TRBD1. The germline gives CDR1 DFQATT, CDR2 SNEGSKA (reference sequence). This CDR3 has 15 residues. V shed 3 bases and J 10 bases; nucleotides not matched to a gene: 10. CDR3 bases: TGCAGTGCTAGCCCCGGGACAGGGACTTGGTCACCCCTCCACTTT. This sequence encodes CSASPGTGTWSPLHF.

This clonotype was found many times. CDR3 sequence reads: CASSPSSQGETQYF. CDR3 DNA: TGTGCCAGCTCACCATCGTCCCAGGGCGAGACCCAGTACTTC. The gene calls are TRBV18 and TRBJ2-5, with a tentative D call TRBD1 (5 bases). This CDR3 has 14 amino acids. Germline V lookup: CDR1 KGHSH, CDR2 LQKENI. V lost 2 bases to trimming and J lost 5 bases, with 12 bases between them. The whole variable domain, remainder taken from reference TRBV18 and TRBJ2-5, is NAGVMQNPRHLVRRRGQEARLRCSPMKGHSHVYWYRQLPEEGLKFMVYLQKENIIDESGMPKERFSAEFPKEGPSILRIQQVVRGDSAAYFCASSPSSQGETQYFGPGTRLLVL.

This clonotype was observed a few times. This chain links TRBV7-9 with TRBJ2-7, with 11 bases matching TRBD2. CDR1 and CDR2 from the germline V gene are SEHNR and FQNEAQ (reference sequence). The CDR3 covers 15 residues. The J segment lost 4 bases and the V segment lost 5 bases, leaving 7 bases of the junction unmatched. CDR3 nucleotide sequence: TGTGCCAGCAGCCAGGAAACTAGCGGGAGATACGAGCAGTACTTC. Residues: CASSQETSGRYEQYF. Combining the CDR3 with reference TRBV7-9 and TRBJ2-7 gives the whole variable domain DTGVSQNPRHKITKRGQNVTFRCDPISEHNRLYWYRQTLGQGPEFLTYFQNEAQLEKSRLLSDRFSAERPKGSFSTLEIQRTEQGDSAMYLCASSQETSGRYEQYFGPGTRLTVT.

This clonotype was observed once. The V gene is TRBV27, the J gene TRBJ2-2, with TRBD1 identical over 7 bases. Germline CDR1 MNHEY, CDR2 SMNVEV (reference sequence). The CDR3 sequence is 15 residues long. Unmatched junction bases numbered 10, after V lost 8 bases and J lost 4 bases. DNA for the CDR3: TGTGCCAGCCTCAGACAGGGAGCGAGCACCGGGGAGCTGTTTTTT. Translated, it gives CASLRQGASTGELFF.

This clonotype was observed many times. The V gene is TRBV20-1, the J gene TRBJ1-1, with 9 bases aligning to TRBD1. With V trimmed by 4 bases and J by 1 base, 4 bases remained unmatched. Germline loops: CDR1 DFQATT, CDR2 SNEGSKA (reference sequence). The CDR3 loop spans 14 amino acids. The CDR3 loop reads CSAIDRGTNTEAFF. The CDR3 coding sequence is TGCAGTGCTATAGACAGGGGGACGAACACTGAAGCTTTCTTT.

The chain has TRBV7-9 and TRBJ2-7; D is unresolved. This CDR3 has 12 amino acids. Germline assignment: CDR1 SEHNR and CDR2 FQNEAQ (reference sequence). Trimming left V 1 base short and J 6 bases short, with 7 bases between. The DNA of the CDR3 is TGTGCCAGCAGCTTAGTGGCGTCCGAGCAGTACTTC. Translation gives CASSLVASEQYF.

The sample holds many counts of this clonotype. The rearrangement uses TRBV5-1 and TRBJ1-6; 8 positions match TRBD1. The CDR3 is made up of 15 amino acids. After removal of 7 bases from V and 5 bases from J, the junction contained 8 bases not matched to a gene. Per germline, CDR1 SGHRS and CDR2 YFSETQ. The CDR3 spells CASGQGGTDNSPLHF. In DNA form, the CDR3 reads TGCGCCAGCGGACAGGGAGGCACCGATAATTCACCCCTCCACTTT.